What follows are 10 T cell receptor beta chains derived from one specimen sequenced in a study of blood T cell repertoires in COVID-19. Profiling relied on immunoSEQ multiplex PCR, and the TCRdb table lists in-frame clones only, not all of them. Counted here are around 270,000 clones, around nine tenths occurring once; the ten biggest clones make up around 4.4%. Sequenced material: peripheral blood. These receptors originate from a middle-aged man with acute or convalescent COVID-19.

The chain joins TRBV12-5 to TRBJ2-7; D remains unclear. V was clipped by 0 bases and J by 0 bases, with 15 bases between them. This CDR3 is 17 amino acids long. Germline CDR1 LGHNT, CDR2 FRNRAP. The DNA of the CDR3 is TGTGCTAGTGGTTTGGTACTATCCTTGTCAGTCTCCTACGAGCAGTACTTC. Its protein is CASGLVLSLSVSYEQYF. The full variable domain, rest sourced from reference TRBV12-5 and TRBJ2-7, is DARVTQTPRHKVTEMGQEVTMRCQPILGHNTVFWYRQTMMQGLELLAYFRNRAPLDDSGMPKDRFSAEMPDATLATLKIQPSEPRDSAVYFCASGLVLSLSVSYEQYFGPGTRLTVT.

V and J are TRBV20-1 and TRBJ1-2; no clear D gene. Trimming took off 6 bases at V and 8 bases at J, with 13 bases between the two ends. Germline V gene lookup returns CDR1 DFQATT and CDR2 SNEGSKA (reference sequence). The CDR3 sequence is 11 residues long. DNA for the CDR3: TGCAGTGCGATTGGTTCGGGAGGCTACACCTTC. The encoded protein is CSAIGSGGYTF.

CDR3: CASSFTGGSGYGYTF. The CDR3 DNA follows: TGTGCCAGCAGCTTCACAGGGGGAAGTGGCTATGGCTACACCTTC. The genes are TRBV11-2 and TRBJ1-2, with 8 positions matching TRBD1. The CDR3 sequence is 15 residues long. Per the germline V gene, CDR1 is SGHAT and CDR2 is FQNNGV. Trimming cost V 3 bases and J 4 bases; bases outside gene matches: 7.

V usage is TRBV3-1 (or the pseudogene TRBV3-2) and J usage is TRBJ1-2, with 8 bases that match TRBD1. CDR3 size: 13 residues. In germline, CDR1 is LGHDT, CDR2 YNNKEL (reference sequence). V gave up 4 bases and J gave up 8 bases; unmatched junction bases: 6. In DNA, the CDR3 is TGTGCCAGCAGCCGTGGACAGGGAACGGGCTACACCTTC. Translation: CASSRGQGTGYTF.

The chain has TRBV28 and TRBJ1-1, with TRBD1 matching over 12 bases. The CDR3 is 15 residues long. Germline CDR1 MDHEN, CDR2 SYDVKM. V shed 6 bases, J shed 1 base, and the junction held 3 bases outside the gene matches. The CDR3 is CASSRGQGANTEAFF. The CDR3 DNA sequence: TGTGCCAGCAGCCGGGGACAGGGGGCGAACACTGAAGCTTTCTTT. The whole variable domain, filled in from reference TRBV28 and TRBJ1-1, reads DVKVTQSSRYLVKRTGEKVFLECVQDMDHENMFWYRQDPGLGLRLIYFSYDVKMKEKGDIPEGYSVSREKKERFSLILESASTNQTSMYLCASSRGQGANTEAFFGQGTRLTVV.

The chain couples TRBV6-5 to TRBJ1-1; TRBD1 matches at 10 bases. Germline V CDR1 and CDR2: MNHEY, SVGAGI. V dropped 10 bases and J dropped 4; count of bases not matched to a gene: 9. The CDR3 has 14 residues. CDR3 in amino acids: CAIRQGAKVTEAFF. The DNA of the CDR3 is TGTGCCATAAGACAGGGGGCGAAGGTCACTGAAGCTTTCTTT.

In nucleotides, the CDR3 is TGTGCCATCCTCCTCGGGTCCTCTAACTATGGCTACACCTTC. Amino acids: CAILLGSSNYGYTF. This rearrangement joins TRBV6-4 to TRBJ1-2; D not resolved. Trimming removed 10 bases at V and 0 bases at J, with 15 bases between. CDR1 is MRHNA and CDR2 is SNTAGT in the germline V gene. There are 14 residues in the CDR3.

The chain couples TRBV24-1 to TRBJ1-1; weak D call: TRBD1 (5 bases). Trimming cost V 3 bases and J 11 bases, with 15 bases left between them. CDR1 is KGHDR and CDR2 is SFDVKD in the germline V gene. CDR3 size: 13 residues. CDR3 protein: CATSDTGLREAFF. CDR3 DNA: TGTGCCACCAGTGATACGGGACTCCGGGAGGCTTTCTTT.

V is TRBV27 and J is TRBJ2-7; D might be TRBD1 (6 bases). Trimming removed 3 bases at V and 4 bases at J, with 13 bases between. The CDR3 contains 14 residues. The germline CDR1 and CDR2 sequences are MNHEY and SMNVEV (reference sequence). The CDR3 spells CASSFAQGQYEQYF. The CDR3, as DNA: TGTGCCAGCAGTTTTGCGCAGGGGCAATACGAGCAGTACTTC.

The chain uses TRBV2 and TRBJ2-5; 7 bases agree with TRBD2. V shed 6 bases, J shed 5 bases, and the junction held 12 bases outside the gene matches. The CDR3 runs 15 residues. Germline V gene lookup returns CDR1 SNHLY and CDR2 FYNNEI. CDR3 region: CASRYSGGIGETQYF. CDR3 nucleotide sequence: TGTGCCAGCAGATATTCCGGGGGGATCGGTGAGACCCAGTACTTC.